The rows below give T cell receptor beta chains drawn from one sample of a study of T cell responses to AZD1222 COVID-19 vaccine. Produced via immunoSEQ multiplex PCR; TCRdb's table is partial and in-frame only. Of 100,000 to 150,000 clones in the sample, 91% were seen once. The sample consisted of peripheral blood, taken 28 days after the second AZD1222 dose. These receptors came from an adult who received the AZD1222 COVID-19 vaccine. The CDR3 runs from the conserved cysteine through the conserved F or W. Each record gives: V gene, D gene, clone size, J gene, CDR3 DNA, CDR3 protein. A D gene is named only where the DNA matches it firmly. Size values are once, few and many counts, or a class for expanded clones, and some rows have none.

>TRBV18|-|-|TRBJ1-1
TGTGCCAGCTCACCCGACAGCTTGAACACTGAAGCTTTCTTT
CASSPDSLNTEAFF
>TRBV28|-|-|TRBJ1-2
TGTGCCAGCAGTTTAATCAGGGTCAGTTATGGCTACACCTTC
CASSLIRVSYGYTF
>TRBV7-8|-|-|TRBJ1-2
TGTGCCAGCAGCTTAGCCGCGGACGGGAACTATGGCTACACCTTC
CASSLAADGNYGYTF
>TRBV2|-|few|TRBJ1-6
TGTGCCAGCAGTGAGGCAAGCACCCGTAATTCACCCCTCCACTTT
CASSEASTRNSPLHF
>TRBV7-2|TRBD2|once|TRBJ2-3
TGTGCCAGCAGCTCGGTGGGCGGGAGCTTGGCAGATACGCAGTATTTT
CASSSVGGSLADTQYF
>TRBV18|-|-|TRBJ1-1
TGTGCCAGCTCACCACACCCGGTCCCGAACACTGAAGCTTTCTTT
CASSPHPVPNTEAFF
>TRBV5-1|-|-|TRBJ2-1
TGCGCCAGCAGCTTGGATGTGAGCTCCTACAATGAGCAGTTCTTC
CASSLDVSSYNEQFF
>TRBV7-9|TRBD1|-|TRBJ2-6
TGTGCCAGCAGCCACGGGACAGGGCTACACTACTCTGGGGCCAACGTCCTGACTTTC
CASSHGTGLHYSGANVLTF
>TRBV29-1|-|-|TRBJ2-2
TGCAGCGCAGGGACATCGAACACCGGGGAGCTGTTTTTT
CSAGTSNTGELFF
>TRBV10-1|TRBD1|-|TRBJ1-1
TGCGCCAGCAGTGAGGGGACAGCGAACACTGAAGCTTTCTTT
CASSEGTANTEAFF